This TCR beta chain was retrieved from a study of STAT5B mutations in CD4+ large granular lymphocyte leukemia. Using immunoSEQ multiplex PCR, the repertoire was profiled, and TCRdb retains in-frame clones only, with some absent. The sample holds around 30,000 clones, just under 75% seen once. The source material was CD4+ T cells from blood buffy coats. This TCR came from a human donor in good health.

DNA of the CDR3: TGTGCCAGCAGTCCCCAGGAGGGGCACCACTACGAGCAGTACGTC. Amino acid sequence: CASSPQEGHHYEQYV. The chain recombines TRBV6-1 with TRBJ2-7, with D perhaps TRBD2 (6 bases). The CDR3 is 15 residues long. CDR1 MNHNS and CDR2 SASEGT come from the germline V gene. The V and J ends lost 5 bases and 3 bases respectively, with 17 bases between them.